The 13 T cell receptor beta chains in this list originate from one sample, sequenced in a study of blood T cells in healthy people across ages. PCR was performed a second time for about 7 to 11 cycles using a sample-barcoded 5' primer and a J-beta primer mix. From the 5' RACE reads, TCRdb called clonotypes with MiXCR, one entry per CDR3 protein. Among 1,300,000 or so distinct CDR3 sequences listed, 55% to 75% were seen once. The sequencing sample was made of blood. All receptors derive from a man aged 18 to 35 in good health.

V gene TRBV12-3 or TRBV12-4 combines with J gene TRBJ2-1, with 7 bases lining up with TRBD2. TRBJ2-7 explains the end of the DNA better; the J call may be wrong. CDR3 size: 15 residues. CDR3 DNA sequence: TGTGCCAGCAGTTTACTCCTAGCCGGGAGGTACGAGCAGTACTTC. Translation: CASSLLLAGRYEQYF.

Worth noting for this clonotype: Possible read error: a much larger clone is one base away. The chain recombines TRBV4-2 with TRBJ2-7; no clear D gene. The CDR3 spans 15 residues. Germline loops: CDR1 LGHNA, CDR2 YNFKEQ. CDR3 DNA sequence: TGTGCCAGAAGCCAAGGAGTCGACGCATCCTACGAGCAGTACTTC. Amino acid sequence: CARSQGVDASYEQYF.

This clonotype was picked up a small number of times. CDR3 nucleotide sequence: TGTGCCAGCAGCCACACCCGGGAGTCAGAGACCCAGTACTTC. Amino acids: CASSHTRESETQYF. The chain carries TRBV6-5 and TRBJ2-5; tentative D call: TRBD2 (6 bases). V lost 6 bases and J lost 4, with 15 bases in between. The CDR3 consists of 14 residues. Per germline, CDR1 MNHEY and CDR2 SVGAGI.

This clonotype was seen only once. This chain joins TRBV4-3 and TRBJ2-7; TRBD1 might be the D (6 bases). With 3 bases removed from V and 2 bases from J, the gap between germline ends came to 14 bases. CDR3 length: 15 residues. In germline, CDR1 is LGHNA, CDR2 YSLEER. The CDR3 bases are TGCGCCAGCAGCCAGGGGACACGATTAACCTACGAGCAGTACTTC. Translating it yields CASSQGTRLTYEQYF.

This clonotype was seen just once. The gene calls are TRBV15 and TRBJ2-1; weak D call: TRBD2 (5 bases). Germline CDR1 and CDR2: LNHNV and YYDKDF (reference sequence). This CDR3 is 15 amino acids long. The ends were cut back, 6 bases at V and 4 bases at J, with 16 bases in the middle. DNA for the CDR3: TGTGCCACCAGGTCAATGCAGCGGAATTACAATGAGCAGTTCTTC. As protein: CATRSMQRNYNEQFF.

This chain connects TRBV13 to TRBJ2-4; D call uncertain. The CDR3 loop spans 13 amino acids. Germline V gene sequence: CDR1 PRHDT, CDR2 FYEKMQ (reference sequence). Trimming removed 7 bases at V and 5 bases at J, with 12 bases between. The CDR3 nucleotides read TGTGCCAGCACGGTTGCGGTCGAAAACATTCAGTACTTC. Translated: CASTVAVENIQYF.

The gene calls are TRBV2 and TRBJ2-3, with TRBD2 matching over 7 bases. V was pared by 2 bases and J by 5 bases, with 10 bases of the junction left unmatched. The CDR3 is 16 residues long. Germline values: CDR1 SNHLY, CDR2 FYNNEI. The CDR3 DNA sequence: TGTGCCAGCAGTGAAATGCGGGACTACCTTGGAGATACGCAGTATTTT. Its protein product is CASSEMRDYLGDTQYF.

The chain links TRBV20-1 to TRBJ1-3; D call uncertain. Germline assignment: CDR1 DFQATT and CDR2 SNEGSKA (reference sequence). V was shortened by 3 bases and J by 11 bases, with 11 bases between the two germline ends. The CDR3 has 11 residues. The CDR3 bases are TGCAGTGCTAGCGGCGAGGGAGCCATATATTTT. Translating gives CSASGEGAIYF.

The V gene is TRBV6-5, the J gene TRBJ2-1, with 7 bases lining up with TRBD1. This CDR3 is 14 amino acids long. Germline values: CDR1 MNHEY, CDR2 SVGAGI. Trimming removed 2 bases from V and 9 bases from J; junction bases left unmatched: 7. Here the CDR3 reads CASSYGVPGGEQFF. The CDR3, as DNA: TGTGCCAGCAGTTACGGGGTTCCAGGGGGTGAGCAGTTCTTC.

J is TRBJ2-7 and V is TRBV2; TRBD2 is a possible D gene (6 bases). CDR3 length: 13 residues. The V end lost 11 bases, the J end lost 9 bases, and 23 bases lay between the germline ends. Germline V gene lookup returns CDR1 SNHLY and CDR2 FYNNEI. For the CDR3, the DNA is TGTGCCGGCCGCAAATCCCAGGGCGGGGTGCAGTACTTC. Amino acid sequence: CAGRKSQGGVQYF.

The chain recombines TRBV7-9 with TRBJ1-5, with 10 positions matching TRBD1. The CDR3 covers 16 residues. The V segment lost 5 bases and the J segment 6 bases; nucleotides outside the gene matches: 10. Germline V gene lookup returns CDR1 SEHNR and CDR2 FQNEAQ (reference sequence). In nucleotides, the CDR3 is TGTGCCAGCAGCGCGGGGGACAGGGGAACGGGTCAGCCCCAGCATTTT. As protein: CASSAGDRGTGQPQHF. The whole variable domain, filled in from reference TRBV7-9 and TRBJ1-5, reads DTGVSQNPRHKITKRGQNVTFRCDPISEHNRLYWYRQTLGQGPEFLTYFQNEAQLEKSRLLSDRFSAERPKGSFSTLEIQRTEQGDSAMYLCASSAGDRGTGQPQHFGDGTRLSIL.

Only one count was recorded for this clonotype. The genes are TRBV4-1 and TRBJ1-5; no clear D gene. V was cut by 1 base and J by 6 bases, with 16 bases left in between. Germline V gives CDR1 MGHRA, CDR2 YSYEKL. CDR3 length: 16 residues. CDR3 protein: CASSQVSDARVQPQHF. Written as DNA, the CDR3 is TGCGCCAGCAGCCAAGTTTCAGACGCTCGGGTTCAGCCCCAGCATTTT.

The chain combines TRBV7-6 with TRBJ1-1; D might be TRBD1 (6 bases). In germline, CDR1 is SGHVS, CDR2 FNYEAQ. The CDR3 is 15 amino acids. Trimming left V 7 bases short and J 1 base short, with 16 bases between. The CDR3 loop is CASTPPGGPNTEAFF. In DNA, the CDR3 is TGTGCCAGCACTCCGCCGGGGGGCCCGAACACTGAAGCTTTCTTT.